The entry below gives a single TCR beta chain sequence along with its context. This clone was found once. Its antigen is not yet known. No per-base quality is available; no much larger clone lies one base away. These data are taken from a study of T cell responses to AZD1222 COVID-19 vaccine (dated by TCRdb to the early 2020s). General notes on the study: AZD1222 recipients with second doses at about 4 weeks or about 12 weeks were pooled, because spike-specific TCR depth and breadth did not differ between schedules. TCR sequencing covered roughly 230 trial participants: 200 to 210 given two doses of AZD1222 and around 25 given two doses of MenACWY control vaccine. Trial participants were enrolled by age into 18-55, 56-69 and 70-plus year subgroups, with roughly 150, 30 and 60 TCR-sequenced participants respectively.

Read against the paper, the sample's time point label means: baseline before first vaccination. Vaccinee samples came from UK trials COV001 and COV002, including a single-blind randomized controlled phase 2/3 trial of AZD1222 (ChAdOx1 nCoV-19) in healthy adults. Trial participant PBMC samples were collected at day 0 and day 28 after the second dose for TCRbeta chain sequencing. The CDR3 goes from the cysteine to the phenylalanine over 16 residues. Of the read, only the CDR3 DNA is kept; its 48 bases are in frame from base 1. CDR1 and CDR2, per the germline V gene, are SGHVS and FQNEAQ. V lost 5 bases and J lost 0 bases; the stretch between them is 14 bases long. The CDR3 regions of human TCRbeta chains were analyzed by immunosequencing. As for the original processing: Repertoire TCRs were checked for matches against a reference library of SARS-CoV-2-specific TCRs that had been generated using the MIRA antigen-specificity platform. Breadth was defined as the fraction of unique TCRs that were SARS-CoV-2-associated, and depth was defined as the fraction of total T cells that were SARS-CoV-2-associated. Each spike-specific TCR was assigned to its reactive spike region and to a CD4 or CD8 class using the MIRA data. Log10-transformed breadth and depth values were compared by one-way ANOVA with Sidak's multiple comparisons tests. What TCRdb holds here is the immuneACCESS table cut down to in-frame rearrangements. Part of the clones is not present; checked against another copy, under half of the missing clones reflect an unresolved V gene, and the others are unexplained. V and J calls and clone size are as listed in that table; D and trimming were resolved from the DNA. The sample profile shows 60,000 to 70,000 clones; around four fifths of them were found once. Under 6.5% of the sample is taken by the ten largest.

General findings and caveats noted by the study authors: The 56-69-year group was small, and its depth increase did not reach significance, likely because of low power. Vaccine-associated CD4 TCRs spanned the whole spike protein, with dominant responses in regions 160-218 and 743-854. Most participants were white British and females outnumbered males, and the authors suggested that clonal diversity may have been underestimated. Nearly half of unique spike-specific TCRs reportedly recognized epitopes outside regions mutated in the B.1.351 and B.1.1.7 variants. Conclusions about previously exposed vaccinees were limited because only 5 or 6 AZD1222 recipients were SARS-CoV-2 seropositive at baseline. Because no day 14 peak-response samples were available, repertoires were characterized only after the peak T cell response. After two AZD1222 doses, spike-specific TCR breadth and depth were significantly higher than at day 0 and than in MenACWY recipients.

The TCR was taken from an adult in good health. The input for sequencing was peripheral blood, taken on day 0 of AZD1222 vaccination. The chain couples TRBV7-8 to TRBJ2-1; matching of 6 bases hints at TRBD1 as the D gene. The nucleotides read TGTGCCAGCAGCCCGATCAGGGGCAGCTCCTACAATGAGCAGTTCTTC. Its product reads: CASSPIRGSSYNEQFF.